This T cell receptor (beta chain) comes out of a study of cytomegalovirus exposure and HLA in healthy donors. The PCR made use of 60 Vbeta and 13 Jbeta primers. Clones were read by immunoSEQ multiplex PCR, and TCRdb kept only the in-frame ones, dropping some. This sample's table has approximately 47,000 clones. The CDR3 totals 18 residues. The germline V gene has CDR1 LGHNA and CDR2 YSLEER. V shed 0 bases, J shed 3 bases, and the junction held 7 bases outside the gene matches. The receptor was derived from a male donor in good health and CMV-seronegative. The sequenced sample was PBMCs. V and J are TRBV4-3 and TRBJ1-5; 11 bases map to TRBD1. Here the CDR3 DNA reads TGCGCCAGCAGCCAAGATCTTAGGGGACAGGGGGACAATCAGCCCCAGCATTTT. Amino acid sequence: CASSQDLRGQGDNQPQHF.